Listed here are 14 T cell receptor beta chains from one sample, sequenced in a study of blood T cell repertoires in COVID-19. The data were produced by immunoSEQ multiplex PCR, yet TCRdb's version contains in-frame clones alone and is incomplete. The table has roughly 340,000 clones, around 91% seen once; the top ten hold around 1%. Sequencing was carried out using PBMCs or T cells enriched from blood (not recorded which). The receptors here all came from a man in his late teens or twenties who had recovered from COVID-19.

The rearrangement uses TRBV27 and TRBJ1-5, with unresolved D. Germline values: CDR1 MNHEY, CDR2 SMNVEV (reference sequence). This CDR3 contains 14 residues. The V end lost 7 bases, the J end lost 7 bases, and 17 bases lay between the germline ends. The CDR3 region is CASTLVGGGQPQHF. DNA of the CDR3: TGTGCCAGCACCTTGGTGGGTGGCGGGCAGCCCCAGCATTTT.

CDR3 sequence (DNA): TGTGCCAGCAGCTTGGAATACGGACTAGCGGGGGATAACACCGGGGAGCTGTTTTTT. This gives the protein CASSLEYGLAGDNTGELFF. The chain links TRBV5-4 to TRBJ2-2; 13 bases match TRBD2. The CDR3 extends over 19 amino acids. From germline, CDR1 is SGHNT and CDR2 YYREEE (reference sequence). J gave up 2 bases and V 0 bases, and 7 bases lay outside the gene matches.

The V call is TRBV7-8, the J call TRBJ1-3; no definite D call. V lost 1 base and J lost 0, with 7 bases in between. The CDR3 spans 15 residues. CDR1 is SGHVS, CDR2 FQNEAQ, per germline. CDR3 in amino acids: CASSLGHSSGNTIYF. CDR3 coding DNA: TGTGCCAGCAGCTTAGGTCACAGCTCTGGAAACACCATATATTTT.

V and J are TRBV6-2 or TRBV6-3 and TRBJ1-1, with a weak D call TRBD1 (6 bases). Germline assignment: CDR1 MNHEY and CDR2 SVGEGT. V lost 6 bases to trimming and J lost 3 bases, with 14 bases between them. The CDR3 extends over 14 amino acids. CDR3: CASSPDRRDTEAFF. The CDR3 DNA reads TGTGCCAGCAGCCCCGACAGGAGAGACACTGAAGCTTTCTTT.

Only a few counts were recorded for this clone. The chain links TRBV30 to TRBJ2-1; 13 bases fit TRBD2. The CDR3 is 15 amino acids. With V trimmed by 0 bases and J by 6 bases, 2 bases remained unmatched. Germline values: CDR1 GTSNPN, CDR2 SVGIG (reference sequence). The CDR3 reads CAWSVGTSGTNEQFF. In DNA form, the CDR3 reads TGTGCCTGGAGTGTAGGGACTAGCGGGACCAATGAGCAGTTCTTC. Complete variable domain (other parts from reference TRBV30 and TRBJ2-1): SQTIHQWPATLVQPVGSPLSLECTVEGTSNPNLYWYRQAAGRGLQLLFYSVGIGQISSEVPQNLSASRPQDRQFILSSKKLLLSDSGFYLCAWSVGTSGTNEQFFGPGTRLTVL.

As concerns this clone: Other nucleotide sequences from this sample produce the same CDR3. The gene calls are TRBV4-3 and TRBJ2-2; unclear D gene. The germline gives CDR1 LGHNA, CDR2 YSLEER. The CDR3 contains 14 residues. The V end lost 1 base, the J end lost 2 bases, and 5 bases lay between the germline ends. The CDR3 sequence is CASSQGRNTGELFF. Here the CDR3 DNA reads TGCGCCAGCAGCCAAGGCAGAAACACCGGGGAGCTGTTTTTT.

The CDR3 DNA reads as TGTGCCAGCTCACCGGACATGAGCTATGGCTACACCTTC. Translating gives CASSPDMSYGYTF. V gene TRBV18 combines with J gene TRBJ1-2, with D possibly being TRBD1 (5 bases). Germline V gives CDR1 KGHSH, CDR2 LQKENI. This CDR3 region has 13 residues. V was cut by 3 bases and J by 4 bases, with 9 bases left in between.

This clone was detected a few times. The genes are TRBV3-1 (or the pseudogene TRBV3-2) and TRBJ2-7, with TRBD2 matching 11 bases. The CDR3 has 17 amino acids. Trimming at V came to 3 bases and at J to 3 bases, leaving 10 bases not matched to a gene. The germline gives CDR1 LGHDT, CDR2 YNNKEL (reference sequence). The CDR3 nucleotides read TGTGCCAGCAGCCACTTTCCTAGCGGGGGGTTTAGCTACGAGCAGTACTTC. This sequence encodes CASSHFPSGGFSYEQYF.

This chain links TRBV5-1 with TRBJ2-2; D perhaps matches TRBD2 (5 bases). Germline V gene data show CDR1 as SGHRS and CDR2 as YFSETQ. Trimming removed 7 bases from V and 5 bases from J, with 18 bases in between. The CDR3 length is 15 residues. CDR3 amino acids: CASSAGGLGTGELFF. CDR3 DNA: TGCGCCAGCTCGGCTGGCGGGTTAGGGACCGGGGAGCTGTTTTTT. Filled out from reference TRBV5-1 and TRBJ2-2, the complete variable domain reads KAGVTQTPRYLIKTRGQQVTLSCSPISGHRSVSWYQQTPGQGLQFLFEYFSETQRNKGNFPGRFSGRQFSNSRSEMNVSTLELGDSALYLCASSAGGLGTGELFFGEGSRLTVL.

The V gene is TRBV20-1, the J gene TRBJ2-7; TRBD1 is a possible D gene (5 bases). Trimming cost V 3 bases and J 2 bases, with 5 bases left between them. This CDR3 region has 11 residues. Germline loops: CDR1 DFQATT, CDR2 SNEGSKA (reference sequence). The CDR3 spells CSASRAYEQYF. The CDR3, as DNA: TGCAGTGCTAGCAGGGCCTACGAGCAGTACTTC.

CDR3 loop: CATSDRTRTTGELFF. CDR3 sequence (DNA): TGTGCCACCAGTGACCGTACGAGGACAACCGGGGAGCTGTTTTTT. The rearrangement links TRBV24-1 to TRBJ2-2; TRBD1 might be the D (5 bases). Germline CDR1 KGHDR, CDR2 SFDVKD. V shed 4 bases and J shed 5 bases, with 13 bases lying between them. CDR3 length equals 15 residues.

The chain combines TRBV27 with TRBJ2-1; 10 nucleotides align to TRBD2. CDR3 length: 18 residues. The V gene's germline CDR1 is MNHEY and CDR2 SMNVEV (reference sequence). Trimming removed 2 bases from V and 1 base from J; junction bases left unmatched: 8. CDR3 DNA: TGTGCCAGCAGTTTAATCATAAGCGGGAGGGGATCCTACAATGAGCAGTTCTTC. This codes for CASSLIISGRGSYNEQFF.

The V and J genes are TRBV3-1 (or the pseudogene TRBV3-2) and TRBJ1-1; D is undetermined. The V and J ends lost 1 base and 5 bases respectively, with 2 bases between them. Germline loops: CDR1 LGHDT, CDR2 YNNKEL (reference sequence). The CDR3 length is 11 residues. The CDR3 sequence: CASSQATEAFF. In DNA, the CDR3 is TGTGCCAGCAGCCAAGCGACTGAAGCTTTCTTT.

The CDR3, as DNA: TGTGCCAGCAGGCAACAGGGGGTGACATACAATGAGCAGTTCTTC. It yields the protein CASRQQGVTYNEQFF. This chain uses TRBV11-1 with TRBJ2-1, with TRBD1 matching 8 bases. Per germline, CDR1 SGHAT and CDR2 FQDESV (reference sequence). The CDR3 totals 15 residues. Trimming cost V 6 bases and J 4 bases; bases outside gene matches: 8.